One sample yielded the 14 T cell receptor beta chains listed below, sequenced in a study of cytomegalovirus exposure and HLA in healthy donors. 60 Vbeta and 13 Jbeta primers were used in PCR. Here immunoSEQ multiplex PCR was the method, and the copy in TCRdb shows in-frame clones only, minus some. Counted here are 100,000 to 120,000 clones, 60% to 85% occurring once; the ten biggest clones make up approximately 5.6%. The sequencing sample was made of PBMCs. Receptor source: a male donor in good health and CMV-seronegative.

The chain joins TRBV7-9 to TRBJ2-1; D remains unclear. CDR1 and CDR2 from the germline V gene are SEHNR and FQNEAQ (reference sequence). Trimming took 5 bases from V and 10 from J, leaving 6 bases between them. The CDR3 is 10 residues long. The CDR3, as DNA: TGTGCCAGCAGCCTCGTAGAGCAGTTCTTC. It codes for CASSLVEQFF. The complete variable domain, with remaining parts taken from reference TRBV7-9 and TRBJ2-1, reads DTGVSQNPRHKITKRGQNVTFRCDPISEHNRLYWYRQTLGQGPEFLTYFQNEAQLEKSRLLSDRFSAERPKGSFSTLEIQRTEQGDSAMYLCASSLVEQFFGPGTRLTVL.

The chain is built from TRBV5-6 and TRBJ2-4; TRBD2 agrees at 12 bases. The trim removed 3 bases at V and 8 bases at J, leaving 3 bases unmatched. The length of the CDR3 is 14 residues. The germline V gene has CDR1 SGHDT and CDR2 YYEEEE. The DNA for the CDR3 is TGTGCCAGCAGCTCGACTAGCGGGAGAGACATTCAGTACTTC. Translating it yields CASSSTSGRDIQYF.

The J gene is TRBJ2-3, the V gene TRBV4-2; D is undetermined. Germline loops: CDR1 LGHNA, CDR2 YNFKEQ. The V and J ends lost 1 base and 0 bases respectively, with 5 bases between them. This CDR3 is 14 amino acids long. CDR3 protein: CASSQGGSTDTQYF. For the CDR3, the DNA is TGTGCCAGCAGCCAAGGAGGCAGCACAGATACGCAGTATTTT.

The chain is built from TRBV5-6 and TRBJ1-2; weak D call: TRBD1 (6 bases). There are 16 residues in the CDR3. Germline loops: CDR1 SGHDT, CDR2 YYEEEE. Trimming took 0 bases from V and 3 from J, leaving 15 bases between them. CDR3 region: CASSLAGGAGDYGYTF. CDR3 nucleotide sequence: TGTGCCAGCAGCTTGGCCGGGGGGGCTGGGGACTATGGCTACACCTTC.

The gene calls are TRBV5-1 and TRBJ2-1, with D perhaps TRBD1 (7 bases). The CDR3 covers 15 residues. Deletions cut 4 bases from V and 4 bases from J, with 15 bases between. Germline CDR1 SGHRS, CDR2 YFSETQ. The CDR3 nucleotides read TGCGCCAGCAGCGCGGGACAGCCCAAATACAATGAGCAGTTCTTC. Amino acid sequence: CASSAGQPKYNEQFF.

CDR3: CASSQGGPTDTQYF. The CDR3 nucleotides read TGTGCCAGCAGCCAAGGAGGGCCAACAGATACGCAGTATTTT. J is TRBJ2-3 and V is TRBV5-4; weak D call: TRBD2 (6 bases). The CDR3 consists of 14 residues. V was pared by 4 bases and J by 3 bases, with 12 bases between. CDR1 and CDR2 (germline): SGHNT, YYREEE (reference sequence).

The V call is TRBV28, the J call TRBJ1-1, with 7 bases fitting TRBD1. V lost 2 bases to trimming and J lost 5 bases; unmatched junction nucleotides: 8. Germline-derived CDR1 and CDR2 are MDHEN and SYDVKM. CDR3 length equals 15 residues. The CDR3 region has the DNA TGTGCCAGCAGTTTAGGAAGGGGCAGGGGGACTGAAGCTTTCTTT. Its protein product is CASSLGRGRGTEAFF.

The V call is TRBV5-5, the J call TRBJ2-5, with D possibly being TRBD2 (5 bases). The length of the CDR3 is 13 residues. Germline V lookup: CDR1 SGHKS, CDR2 YYEKEE (reference sequence). V lost 4 bases to trimming and J lost 5 bases, with 12 bases between them. CDR3 region: CASSRENRETQYF. The CDR3 DNA reads as TGTGCCAGCAGCCGGGAAAACCGGGAGACCCAGTACTTC.

The rearrangement uses TRBV5-1 and TRBJ2-1; TRBD2 might be the D (6 bases). The V end lost 3 bases, the J end lost 3 bases, and 13 bases lay between the germline ends. The V gene's germline CDR1 is SGHRS and CDR2 YFSETQ. The CDR3 is made up of 15 amino acids. In DNA, the CDR3 is TGCGCCAGCAGCTGGAGGACGGAGGGCTACAATGAGCAGTTCTTC. This encodes CASSWRTEGYNEQFF.

This chain links TRBV5-8 with TRBJ2-5, with 12 bases aligning to TRBD2. The J segment lost 3 bases and the V segment lost 1 base, leaving 4 bases of the junction unmatched. The V gene's germline CDR1 is SGHTS and CDR2 YDEGEE. This CDR3 has 16 residues. CDR3 in amino acids: CASSLSPSGREETQYF. The CDR3 DNA follows: TGTGCCAGCAGCTTGTCGCCTAGCGGGAGGGAAGAGACCCAGTACTTC.

The chain carries TRBV7-3 and TRBJ2-1; 7 bases are a match to TRBD2. In germline, CDR1 is SGHTA, CDR2 FQGTGA. CDR3 length equals 16 residues. V was clipped by 2 bases and J by 0 bases; unmatched bases: 4. CDR3 loop: CASSLSPGGSYNEQFF. The CDR3 DNA follows: TGTGCCAGCAGCTTATCGCCGGGGGGCTCCTACAATGAGCAGTTCTTC.

The chain employs TRBV7-8 and TRBJ1-2; D may be TRBD1 (6 bases). Germline CDR1 and CDR2: SGHVS and FQNEAQ. The germline V and J ends were trimmed by 8 bases and 7 bases, with 20 bases remaining between them. The CDR3 spans 14 residues. This CDR3 reads CASDQEGDIGGYTF. The DNA of the CDR3 is TGTGCCAGCGACCAGGAAGGGGACATAGGTGGCTACACCTTC. Variable domain in full (rest from reference TRBV7-8 and TRBJ1-2): GAGVSQSPRYKVAKRGQDVALRCDPISGHVSLFWYQQALGQGPEFLTYFQNEAQLDKSGLPSDRFFAERPEGSVSTLKIQRTQQEDSAVYLCASDQEGDIGGYTFGSGTRLTVV.

This sequence joins TRBV21-1 and TRBJ1-2; the table's TRBD1 call for D was not verified on the DNA. TRBV21-1 is noted as a pseudogene. The length of the CDR3 is 11 residues. The CDR3 sequence: CAIQGLDGYTF. CDR3 nucleotides: TGTGCCATCCAGGGGCTAGATGGCTACACCTTC.

The V and J genes are TRBV29-1 and TRBJ2-3; unclear D gene. The CDR3 has 12 amino acids. Germline V CDR1 and CDR2: SQVTM, ANQGSEA. Deletions cut 4 bases from V and 3 bases from J, with 8 bases between. CDR3 DNA: TGCAGCGTTGGTTCCGAGACAGATACGCAGTATTTT. The encoded protein is CSVGSETDTQYF.